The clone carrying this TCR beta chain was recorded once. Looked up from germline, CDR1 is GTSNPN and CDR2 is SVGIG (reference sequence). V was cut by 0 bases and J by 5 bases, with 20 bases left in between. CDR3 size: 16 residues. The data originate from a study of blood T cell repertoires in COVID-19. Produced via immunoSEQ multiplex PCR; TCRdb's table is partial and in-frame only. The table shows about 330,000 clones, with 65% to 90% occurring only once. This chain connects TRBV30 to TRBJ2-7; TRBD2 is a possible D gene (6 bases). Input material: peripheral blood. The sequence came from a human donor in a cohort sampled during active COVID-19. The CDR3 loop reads CAWSVRRDAFWDEQYF. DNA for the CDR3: TGTGCCTGGAGTGTCCGGCGGGACGCCTTTTGGGACGAGCAGTACTTC. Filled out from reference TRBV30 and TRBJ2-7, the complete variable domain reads SQTIHQWPATLVQPVGSPLSLECTVEGTSNPNLYWYRQAAGRGLQLLFYSVGIGQISSEVPQNLSASRPQDRQFILSSKKLLLSDSGFYLCAWSVRRDAFWDEQYFGPGTRLTVT.